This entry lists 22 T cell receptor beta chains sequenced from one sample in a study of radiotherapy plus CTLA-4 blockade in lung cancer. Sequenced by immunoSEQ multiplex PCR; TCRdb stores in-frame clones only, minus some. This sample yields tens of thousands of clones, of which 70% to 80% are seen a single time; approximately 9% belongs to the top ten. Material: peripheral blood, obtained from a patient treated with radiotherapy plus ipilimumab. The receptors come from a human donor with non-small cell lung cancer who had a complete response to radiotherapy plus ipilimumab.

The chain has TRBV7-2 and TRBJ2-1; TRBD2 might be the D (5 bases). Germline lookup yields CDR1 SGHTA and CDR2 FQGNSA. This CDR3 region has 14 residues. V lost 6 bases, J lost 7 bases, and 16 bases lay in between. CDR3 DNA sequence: TGTGCCAGCAGAACAACCACTAGTGTTAATGAGCAGTTCTTC. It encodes CASRTTTSVNEQFF.

The CDR3: CASGLVHTGNTEAFF. CDR3 coding DNA: TGTGCTAGTGGTTTGGTACACACGGGGAACACTGAAGCTTTCTTT. The chain carries TRBV12-5 and TRBJ1-1; D ambiguous. Trimming stripped 0 bases from V and 1 base from J, with 9 bases between. The CDR3 loop spans 15 amino acids. CDR1 is LGHNT and CDR2 is FRNRAP in the germline V gene.

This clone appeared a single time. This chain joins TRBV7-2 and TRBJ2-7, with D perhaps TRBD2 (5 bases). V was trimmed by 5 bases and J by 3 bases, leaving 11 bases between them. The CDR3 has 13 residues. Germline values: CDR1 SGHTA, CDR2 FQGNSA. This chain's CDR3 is CASSHQDYYEQYV. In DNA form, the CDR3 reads TGTGCCAGCAGCCATCAAGACTACTACGAGCAGTACGTC.

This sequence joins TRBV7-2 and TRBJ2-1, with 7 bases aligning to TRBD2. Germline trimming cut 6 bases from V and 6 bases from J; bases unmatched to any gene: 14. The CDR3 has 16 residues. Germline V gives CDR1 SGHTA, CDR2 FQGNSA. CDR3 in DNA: TGTGCCAGCAGAGCTTTTATAACGGGGGGACCCAATGAGCAGTTCTTC. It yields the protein CASRAFITGGPNEQFF.

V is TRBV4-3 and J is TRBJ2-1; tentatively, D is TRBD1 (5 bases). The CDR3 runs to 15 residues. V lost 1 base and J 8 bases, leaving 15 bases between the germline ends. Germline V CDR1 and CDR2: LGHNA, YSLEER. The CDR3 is CASSQVPGSNYEQFF. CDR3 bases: TGCGCCAGCAGCCAAGTTCCAGGGTCCAATTATGAGCAGTTCTTC.

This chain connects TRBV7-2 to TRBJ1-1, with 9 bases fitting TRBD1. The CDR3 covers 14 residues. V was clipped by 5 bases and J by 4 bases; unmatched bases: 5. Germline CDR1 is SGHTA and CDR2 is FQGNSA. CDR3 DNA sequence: TGTGCCAGCAGCCTCCGACAGGGGGGCACTGAAGCTTTCTTT. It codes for CASSLRQGGTEAFF.

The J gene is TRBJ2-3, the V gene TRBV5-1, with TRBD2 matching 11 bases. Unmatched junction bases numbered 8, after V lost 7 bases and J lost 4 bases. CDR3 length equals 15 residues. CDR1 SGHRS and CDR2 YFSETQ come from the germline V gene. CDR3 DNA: TGCGCCAGCGGAACTCTAGCGGGAGGATCAGATACGCAGTATTTT. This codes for CASGTLAGGSDTQYF.

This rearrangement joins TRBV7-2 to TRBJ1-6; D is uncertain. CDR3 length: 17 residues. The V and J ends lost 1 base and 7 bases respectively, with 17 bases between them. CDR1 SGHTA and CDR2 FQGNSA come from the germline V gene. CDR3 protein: CASSLGIHGGMNSPLHF. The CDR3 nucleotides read TGTGCCAGCAGCTTAGGTATTCATGGAGGGATGAATTCACCCCTCCACTTT. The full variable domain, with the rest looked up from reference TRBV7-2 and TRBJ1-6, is GAGVSQSPSNKVTEKGKDVELRCDPISGHTALYWYRQSLGQGLEFLIYFQGNSAPDKSGLPSDRFSAERTGGSVSTLTIQRTQQEDSAVYLCASSLGIHGGMNSPLHFGNGTRLTVT.

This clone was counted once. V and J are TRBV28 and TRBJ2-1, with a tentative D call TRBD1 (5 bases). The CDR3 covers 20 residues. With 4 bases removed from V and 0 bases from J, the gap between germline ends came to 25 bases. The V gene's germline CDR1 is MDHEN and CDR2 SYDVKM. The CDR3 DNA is TGTGCCAGCAGTTGGGCCGGGCAGGGAAGGTTCCTCAGCTCCTACAATGAGCAGTTCTTC. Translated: CASSWAGQGRFLSSYNEQFF. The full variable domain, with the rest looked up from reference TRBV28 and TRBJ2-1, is DVKVTQSSRYLVKRTGEKVFLECVQDMDHENMFWYRQDPGLGLRLIYFSYDVKMKEKGDIPEGYSVSREKKERFSLILESASTNQTSMYLCASSWAGQGRFLSSYNEQFFGPGTRLTVL.

DNA for the CDR3: TGTGCCAGCAGCTTAAGTAACAACCAAGAGACCCAGTACTTC. It translates to CASSLSNNQETQYF. The chain employs TRBV7-2 and TRBJ2-5; D gene unclear. Trimming removed 2 bases from V and 0 bases from J, with 7 bases in between. The CDR3 has 14 amino acids. Germline CDR1 reads SGHTA; CDR2 reads FQGNSA.

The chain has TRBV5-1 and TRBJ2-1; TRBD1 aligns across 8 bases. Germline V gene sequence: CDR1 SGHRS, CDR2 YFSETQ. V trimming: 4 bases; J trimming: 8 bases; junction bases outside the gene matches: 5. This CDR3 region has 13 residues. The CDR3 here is CASSKGQADEQFF. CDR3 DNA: TGCGCCAGCAGCAAGGGACAGGCGGATGAGCAGTTCTTC. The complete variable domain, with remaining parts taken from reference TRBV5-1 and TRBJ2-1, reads KAGVTQTPRYLIKTRGQQVTLSCSPISGHRSVSWYQQTPGQGLQFLFEYFSETQRNKGNFPGRFSGRQFSNSRSEMNVSTLELGDSALYLCASSKGQADEQFFGPGTRLTVL.

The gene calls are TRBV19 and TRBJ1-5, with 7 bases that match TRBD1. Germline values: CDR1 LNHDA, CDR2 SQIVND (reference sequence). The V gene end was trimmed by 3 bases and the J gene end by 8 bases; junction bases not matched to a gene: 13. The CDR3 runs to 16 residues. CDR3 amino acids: CASSMQGVIAREPQHF. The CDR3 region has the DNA TGTGCCAGTAGTATGCAGGGGGTAATAGCACGGGAGCCCCAGCATTTT.

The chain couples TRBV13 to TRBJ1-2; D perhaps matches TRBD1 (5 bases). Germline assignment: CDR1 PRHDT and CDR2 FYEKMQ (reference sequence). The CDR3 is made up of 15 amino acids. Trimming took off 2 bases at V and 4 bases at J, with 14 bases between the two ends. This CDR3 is CASSLRQTEGYGYTF. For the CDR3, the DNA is TGTGCCAGCAGCTTAAGACAGACGGAAGGCTATGGCTACACCTTC.

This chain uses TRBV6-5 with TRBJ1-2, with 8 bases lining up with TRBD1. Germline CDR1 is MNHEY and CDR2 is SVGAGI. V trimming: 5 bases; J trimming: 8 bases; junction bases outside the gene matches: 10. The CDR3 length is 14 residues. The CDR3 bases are TGTGCCAGCAGTATGACAGGGGAGGTCTCCGGCTACACCTTC. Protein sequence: CASSMTGEVSGYTF.

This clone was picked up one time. The CDR3 DNA is TGTGCCATCAGTCCGGGACAGGGGGTCGCTGAAGCTTTCTTT. It encodes CAISPGQGVAEAFF. The rearrangement joins TRBV10-3 to TRBJ1-1; 11 bases line up with TRBD1. Germline lookup yields CDR1 ENHRY and CDR2 SYGVKD. This CDR3 region has 14 residues. V shed 5 bases, J shed 6 bases, and the junction held 5 bases outside the gene matches.

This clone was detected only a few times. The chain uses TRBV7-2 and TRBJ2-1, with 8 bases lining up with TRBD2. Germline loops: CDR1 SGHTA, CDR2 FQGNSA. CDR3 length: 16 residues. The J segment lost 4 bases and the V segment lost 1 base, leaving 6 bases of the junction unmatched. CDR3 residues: CASSLVGGRPYNEQFF. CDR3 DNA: TGTGCCAGCAGCTTAGTTGGCGGGAGGCCGTACAATGAGCAGTTCTTC.

The DNA of the CDR3 is TGCGCCAGCAGCGGTACTAGCACAGATACGCAGTATTTT. This gives the protein CASSGTSTDTQYF. The rearrangement joins TRBV4-3 to TRBJ2-3, with D hard to call. The CDR3 runs 13 residues. Germline CDR1 is LGHNA and CDR2 is YSLEER. Between the trimmed V and J ends, which lost 5 bases and 0 bases, there was a span of 6 bases.

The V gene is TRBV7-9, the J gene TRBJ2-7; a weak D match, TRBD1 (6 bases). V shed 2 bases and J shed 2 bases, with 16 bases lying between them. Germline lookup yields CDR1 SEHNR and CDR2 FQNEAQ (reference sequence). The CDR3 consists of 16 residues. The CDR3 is CASSLLGADMAYEQYF. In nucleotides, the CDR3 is TGTGCCAGCAGCTTACTGGGGGCGGATATGGCCTACGAGCAGTACTTC.

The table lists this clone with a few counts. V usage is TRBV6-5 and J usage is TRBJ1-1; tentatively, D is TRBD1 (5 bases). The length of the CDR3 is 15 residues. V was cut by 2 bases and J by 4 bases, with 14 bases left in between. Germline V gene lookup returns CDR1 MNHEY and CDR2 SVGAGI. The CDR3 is CASSYQSGWTTEAFF. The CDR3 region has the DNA TGTGCCAGCAGTTACCAATCAGGGTGGACCACTGAAGCTTTCTTT.

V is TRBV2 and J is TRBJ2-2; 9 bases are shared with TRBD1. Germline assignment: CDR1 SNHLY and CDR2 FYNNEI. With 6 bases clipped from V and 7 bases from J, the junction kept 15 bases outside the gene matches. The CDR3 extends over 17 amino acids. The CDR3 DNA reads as TGTGCCAGCAGCCCTTTACAGGGGGCGCGGGTGGGCGGGGAGCTGTTTTTT. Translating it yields CASSPLQGARVGGELFF.

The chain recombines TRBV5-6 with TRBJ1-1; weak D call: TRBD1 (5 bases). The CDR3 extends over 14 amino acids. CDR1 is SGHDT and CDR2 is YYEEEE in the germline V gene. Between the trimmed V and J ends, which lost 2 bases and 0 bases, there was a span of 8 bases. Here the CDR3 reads CASSLPGLNTEAFF. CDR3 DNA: TGTGCCAGCAGCTTACCAGGGTTGAACACTGAAGCTTTCTTT.

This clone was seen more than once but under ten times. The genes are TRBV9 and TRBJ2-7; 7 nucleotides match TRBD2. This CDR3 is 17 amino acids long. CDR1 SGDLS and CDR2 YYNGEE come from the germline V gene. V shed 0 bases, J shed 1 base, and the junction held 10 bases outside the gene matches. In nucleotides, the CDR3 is TGTGCCAGCAGCGTAGCTACTGTTGCGGGGGAGTCCTACGAGCAGTACTTC. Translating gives CASSVATVAGESYEQYF.